This T cell receptor beta chain emerged from a study of blood T cell repertoires in COVID-19. Study overall: Acute and convalescent COVID-19 samples came from the United States, Italy and Spain. PBMCs, B-cell-depleted T cells, or T cells provided the cDNA or gDNA that made up the material.

Under the authors' procedure: Amplification of reference gene primers provided the estimated nucleated cell counts. Data came from immunoSEQ multiplex PCR; TCRdb stores just in-frame clones and leaves some out. Clone size and the V and J calls come from that table; the DNA yielded D and trimming. The table shows 150,000 to 200,000 clones, with 65% to 90% occurring only once. The junction had 4 bases not matched to a gene; V was cut back by 4 bases and J by 3 bases. The CDR3 runs to 15 residues. From germline, CDR1 is KGHDR and CDR2 SFDVKD. The chain joins TRBV24-1 to TRBJ2-3; TRBD1 matches at 9 bases. The sequenced material came from peripheral blood. The sequence came from a man aged 55 to 70 with acute or convalescent COVID-19. The DNA of the CDR3 is TGTGCCACCAGTGAACAGGGGGCGCGGACAGATACGCAGTATTTT. It yields the protein CATSEQGARTDTQYF.